This T cell receptor beta chain was identified in a study of shared clonotypes between healthy human individuals. CDR3 size: 19 residues. The germline gives CDR1 LNHDA, CDR2 SQIVND (reference sequence). V dropped 3 bases and J dropped 2; count of bases not matched to a gene: 15. Profiling relied on immunoSEQ multiplex PCR, and the TCRdb table lists in-frame clones only, not all of them. The data contain a few million clones, more than 80% of them singletons. The sequence came from a man aged 18-30 years in good health. Some clones in this sample may be carry-over from other donors' samples. The sequenced sample consisted of naive CD4+ T cells from PBMCs. Subset indicated: CD45RA+ positively selected. This chain uses TRBV19 with TRBJ1-5, with TRBD1 matching over 8 bases. The DNA for the CDR3 is TGTGCCAGTAGTATGGAGAGTGTTAGGACAGGGAGTCGCAATCAGCCCCAGCATTTT. The encoded protein is CASSMESVRTGSRNQPQHF.